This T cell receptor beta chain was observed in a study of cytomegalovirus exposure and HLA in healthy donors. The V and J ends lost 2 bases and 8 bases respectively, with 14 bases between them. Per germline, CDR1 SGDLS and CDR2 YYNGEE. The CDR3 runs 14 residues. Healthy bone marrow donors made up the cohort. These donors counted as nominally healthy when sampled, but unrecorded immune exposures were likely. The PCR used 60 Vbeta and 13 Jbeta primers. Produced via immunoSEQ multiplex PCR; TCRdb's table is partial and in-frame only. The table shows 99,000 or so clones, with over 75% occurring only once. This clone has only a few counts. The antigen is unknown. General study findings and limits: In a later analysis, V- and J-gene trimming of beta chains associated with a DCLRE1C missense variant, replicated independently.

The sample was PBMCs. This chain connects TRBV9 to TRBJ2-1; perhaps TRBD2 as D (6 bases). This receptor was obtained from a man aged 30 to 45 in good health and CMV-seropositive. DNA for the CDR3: TGTGCCAGCAGCGTCGCCCTCTCGGGGGATGAGCAGTTCTTC. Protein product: CASSVALSGDEQFF.